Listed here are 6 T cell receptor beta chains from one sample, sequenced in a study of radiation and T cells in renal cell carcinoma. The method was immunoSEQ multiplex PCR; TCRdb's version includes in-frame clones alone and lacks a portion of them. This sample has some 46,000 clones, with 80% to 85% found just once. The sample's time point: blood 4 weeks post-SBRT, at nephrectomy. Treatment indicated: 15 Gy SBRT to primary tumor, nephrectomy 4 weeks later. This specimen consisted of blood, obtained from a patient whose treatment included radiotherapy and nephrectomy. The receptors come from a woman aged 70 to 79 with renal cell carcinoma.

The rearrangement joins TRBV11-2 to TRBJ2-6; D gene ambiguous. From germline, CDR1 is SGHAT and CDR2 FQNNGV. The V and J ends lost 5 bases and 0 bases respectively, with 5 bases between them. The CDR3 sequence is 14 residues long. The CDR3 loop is CASSPNSGANVLTF. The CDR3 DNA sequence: TGTGCCAGCAGCCCCAACTCTGGGGCCAACGTCCTGACTTTC.

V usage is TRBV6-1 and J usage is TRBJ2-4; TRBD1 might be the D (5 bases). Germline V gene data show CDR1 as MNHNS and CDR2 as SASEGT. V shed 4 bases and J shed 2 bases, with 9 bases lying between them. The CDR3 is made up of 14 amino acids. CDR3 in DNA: TGTGCCAGCAGTGTCAAGGGGTCCAAAAACATTCAGTACTTC. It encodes CASSVKGSKNIQYF.

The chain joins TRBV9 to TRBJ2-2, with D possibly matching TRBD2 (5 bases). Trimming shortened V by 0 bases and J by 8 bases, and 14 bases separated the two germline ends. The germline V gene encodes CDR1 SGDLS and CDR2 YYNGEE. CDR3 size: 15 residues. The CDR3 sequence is CASSVVNRPGGELFF. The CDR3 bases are TGTGCCAGCAGCGTAGTGAACCGCCCGGGGGGGGAGCTGTTTTTT. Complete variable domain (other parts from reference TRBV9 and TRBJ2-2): DSGVTQTPKHLITATGQRVTLRCSPRSGDLSVYWYQQSLDQGLQFLIQYYNGEERAKGNILERFSAQQFPDLHSELNLSSLELGDSALYFCASSVVNRPGGELFFGEGSRLTVL.

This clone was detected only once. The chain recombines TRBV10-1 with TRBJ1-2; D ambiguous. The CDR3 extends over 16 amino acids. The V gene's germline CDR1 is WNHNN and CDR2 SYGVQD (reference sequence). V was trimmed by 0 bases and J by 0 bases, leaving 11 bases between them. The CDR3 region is CASSESMDAANYGYTF. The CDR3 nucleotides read TGCGCCAGCAGTGAGTCGATGGACGCGGCTAACTATGGCTACACCTTC.

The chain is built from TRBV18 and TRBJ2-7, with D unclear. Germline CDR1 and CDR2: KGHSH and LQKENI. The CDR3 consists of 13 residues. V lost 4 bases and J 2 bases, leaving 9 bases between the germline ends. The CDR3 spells CASSQGEAYEQYF. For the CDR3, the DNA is TGTGCCAGCTCACAAGGAGAGGCCTACGAGCAGTACTTC.

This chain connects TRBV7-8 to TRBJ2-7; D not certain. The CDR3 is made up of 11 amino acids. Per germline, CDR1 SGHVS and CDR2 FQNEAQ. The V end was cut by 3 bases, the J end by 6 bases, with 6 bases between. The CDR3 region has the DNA TGTGCCAGCAGCTTTGCCGTCGAGCAGTACTTC. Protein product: CASSFAVEQYF. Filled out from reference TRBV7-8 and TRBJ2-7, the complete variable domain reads GAGVSQSPRYKVAKRGQDVALRCDPISGHVSLFWYQQALGQGPEFLTYFQNEAQLDKSGLPSDRFFAERPEGSVSTLKIQRTQQEDSAVYLCASSFAVEQYFGPGTRLTVT.